This TCR beta chain derives from a study of shared clonotypes between healthy human individuals. The study enrolled healthy HIV-negative adults without recent acute infections or vaccinations as donors. Data came from immunoSEQ multiplex PCR; TCRdb stores just in-frame clones and leaves some out. The sample carries about 470,000 clones, around 79% recorded once. Of note for this clone: Its antigen is unidentified. At the DNA level, this CDR3 is encoded by other sequences in the same sample as well.

This CDR3 has 13 residues. The germline V gene encodes CDR1 KGHSH and CDR2 LQKENI. The ends were cut back, 3 bases at V and 2 bases at J, with 7 bases in the middle. Study findings and constraints: Only blood samples were collected, and tissue repertoires likely differ. The expectation was that sequencing depth would affect clonotype sharing among donors.

The chain recombines TRBV18 with TRBJ2-5; the D gene is possibly TRBD1 (6 bases). The specimen sequenced was PBMCs. This clonotype was obtained from a woman between 40 and 50 years old in good health. Some clones in this sample may be carry-over from other donors' samples. The CDR3 nucleotides read TGTGCCAGCTCACCCAGGGGACAAGAGACCCAGTACTTC. The encoded protein is CASSPRGQETQYF.